The 5 T cell receptor beta chains presented below share a single source sample, sequenced in a study of blood T cells in healthy people across ages. A second roughly 6 to 11 cycle PCR used barcoded and J-beta primers. TCRdb reanalysed the 5' RACE reads using MiXCR and keeps one entry per CDR3 protein. The sample records 1,800,000 or so distinct CDR3 sequences, roughly two fifths being singletons. The sample consisted of blood. Receptors were obtained from a human donor in good health.

This clonotype was detected only once. V usage is TRBV2 and J usage is TRBJ1-2; D call uncertain. Germline-derived CDR1 and CDR2 are SNHLY and FYNNEI. The CDR3 runs to 12 residues. Trimming stripped 1 base from V and 8 bases from J, with 8 bases between. The CDR3 nucleotides are TGTGCCAGCAGTGAAGGGCCCGGGGGCTACACCTTC. Its protein product is CASSEGPGGYTF. The full variable domain, with the rest looked up from reference TRBV2 and TRBJ1-2, is EPEVTQTPSHQVTQMGQEVILRCVPISNHLYFYWYRQILGQKVEFLVSFYNNEISEKSEIFDDQFSVERPDGSNFTLKIRSTKLEDSAMYFCASSEGPGGYTFGSGTRLTVV.

This clonotype was recorded at least ten times. The chain carries TRBV20-1 and TRBJ1-2; no clear D gene. The germline gives CDR1 DFQATT, CDR2 SNEGSKA (reference sequence). The CDR3 length is 13 residues. The V gene lost 1 base and the J gene lost 0 bases, with 6 bases spanning the gap. CDR3 coding DNA: TGCAGTGCTAGAGGCCGAGCTAACTATGGCTACACCTTC. This codes for CSARGRANYGYTF.

This clonotype was found once. V and J are TRBV7-3 and TRBJ1-2, with D hard to call. The CDR3 has 14 amino acids. Looked up from germline, CDR1 is SGHTA and CDR2 is FQGTGA. V shed 0 bases and J shed 4 bases, with 9 bases lying between them. The CDR3 protein is CASSLTPGSYGYTF. The DNA of the CDR3 is TGTGCCAGCAGCTTAACTCCAGGCTCCTATGGCTACACCTTC.

This clonotype was recorded a few times. This rearrangement joins TRBV28 to TRBJ2-4, with 9 positions matching TRBD1. With the DNA end fitting TRBJ2-7 better, the J assignment may be wrong. The CDR3 loop spans 16 amino acids. CDR1 and CDR2 (germline): MDHEN, SYDVKM. In nucleotides, the CDR3 is TGTGCCAGCAGTAAACAGGGGGCCGCCTCCAAATACGAGCAGTACTTC. This encodes CASSKQGAASKYEQYF.

The chain is built from TRBV20-1 and TRBJ1-2; D unresolved. The CDR3 length is 12 residues. In germline, CDR1 is DFQATT, CDR2 SNEGSKA (reference sequence). V dropped 6 bases and J dropped 6 bases, with 14 bases sitting between them. The CDR3 loop reads CSAPGRADGYTF. CDR3 nucleotide sequence: TGCAGTGCCCCCGGGAGGGCCGATGGCTACACCTTC.